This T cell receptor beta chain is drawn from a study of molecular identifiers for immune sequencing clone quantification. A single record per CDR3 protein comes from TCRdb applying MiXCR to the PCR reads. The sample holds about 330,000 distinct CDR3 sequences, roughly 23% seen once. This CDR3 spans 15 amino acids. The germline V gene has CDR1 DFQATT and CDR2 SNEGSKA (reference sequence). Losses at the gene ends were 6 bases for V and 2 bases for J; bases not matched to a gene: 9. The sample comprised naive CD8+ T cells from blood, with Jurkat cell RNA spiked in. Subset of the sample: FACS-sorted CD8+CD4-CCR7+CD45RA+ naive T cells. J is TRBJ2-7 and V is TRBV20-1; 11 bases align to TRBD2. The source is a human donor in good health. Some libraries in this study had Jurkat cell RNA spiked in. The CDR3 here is CSANPGLADTYEQYF. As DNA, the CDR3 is TGCAGTGCGAACCCGGGACTAGCGGATACCTACGAGCAGTACTTC.